Listed below are T cell receptor beta chains from one sample, sequenced in a study of PD-1 blockade in classical Hodgkin lymphoma. Profiling relied on immunoSEQ multiplex PCR, and the TCRdb table lists in-frame clones only, not all of them. This repertoire shows tens of thousands of clones, 88% found once; its top ten account for less than 6.5%. The specimen comprised peripheral blood mononuclear cells (PBMCs), sampled before the second cycle of nivolumab. All receptors derive from a human donor with classical Hodgkin lymphoma. The CDR3 runs from the conserved cysteine through the conserved F or W. A D gene is named only where the DNA matches it firmly. Clone size is given for some rows only: seen once, a few or many times, or a class if the clone is expanded.

J: TRBJ2-7
size: NA
V: TRBV5-1
D: NA
CDR3: CASSSGPLGMGTYEQYF
DNA: TGCGCCAGCAGCTCCGGCCCTTTAGGGATGGGCACCTACGAGCAGTACTTC

J: TRBJ2-3
size: once
V: TRBV6-6
D: NA
CDR3: CASSYRDPTDTQYF
DNA: TGTGCCAGCAGCTACAGGGACCCCACAGATACGCAGTATTTT

J: TRBJ1-2
size: NA
V: TRBV6-6
D: NA
CDR3: CASSGRDKVNYGYTF
DNA: TGTGCCAGCAGCGGACGGGACAAAGTCAACTATGGCTACACCTTC

J: TRBJ2-7
size: NA
V: TRBV5-1
D: NA
CDR3: CASSPQIDSSYEQYF
DNA: TGCGCCAGCAGCCCCCAAATCGACAGTTCCTACGAGCAGTACTTC

J: TRBJ2-7
size: few
V: TRBV25-1
D: NA
CDR3: CASAGYEQYF
DNA: TGTGCCTCAGCGGGCTACGAGCAGTACTTC

J: TRBJ1-2
size: once
V: TRBV7-3
D: NA
CDR3: CASSPVPTAYTF
DNA: TGTGCCAGCAGCCCTGTTCCCACGGCCTACACCTTC

J: TRBJ1-1
size: NA
V: TRBV18
D: NA
CDR3: CASSPSPGPDTEAFF
DNA: TGTGCCAGCTCACCATCCCCAGGGCCGGACACTGAAGCTTTCTTT

J: TRBJ1-3
size: NA
V: TRBV6-6
D: NA
CDR3: CASSQTPPLQNTIYF
DNA: TGTGCCAGCAGCCAGACACCTCCTCTCCAGAACACCATATATTTT

J: TRBJ2-3
size: NA
V: TRBV28
D: TRBD2
CDR3: CASSLPGLEKDTQYF
DNA: TGTGCCAGCAGTTTACCCGGACTAGAAAAAGATACGCAGTATTTT

J: TRBJ2-7
size: NA
V: TRBV28
D: TRBD1
CDR3: CASRTGGRTYEQYF
DNA: TGTGCCAGCAGAACAGGGGGGAGGACCTACGAGCAGTACTTC

J: TRBJ2-3
size: NA
V: TRBV5-6
D: NA
CDR3: CASSLRGRIADTQYF
DNA: TGTGCCAGCAGCTTGAGAGGCAGGATTGCAGATACGCAGTATTTT

J: TRBJ2-3
size: NA
V: TRBV4-1
D: NA
CDR3: CASSQAGAVLSTDTQYF
DNA: TGCGCCAGCAGCCAAGCGGGGGCAGTCCTTAGCACAGATACGCAGTATTTT

J: TRBJ2-1
size: NA
V: TRBV27
D: TRBD2
CDR3: CASSPWGGSYNEQFF
DNA: TGTGCCAGCAGCCCCTGGGGGGGCTCCTACAATGAGCAGTTCTTC

J: TRBJ2-1
size: NA
V: TRBV27
D: NA
CDR3: CASSSMQFNEQFF
DNA: TGTGCCAGCAGTAGTATGCAGTTCAATGAGCAGTTCTTC

J: TRBJ1-3
size: NA
V: TRBV4-1
D: NA
CDR3: CASSQVRASGNTIYF
DNA: TGCGCCAGCAGCCAAGTGAGGGCCTCTGGAAACACCATATATTTT

J: TRBJ2-6
size: NA
V: TRBV5-1
D: TRBD1
CDR3: CASSSQGAAGANVLTF
DNA: TGCGCCAGCAGCTCGCAGGGGGCAGCTGGGGCCAACGTCCTGACTTTC

J: TRBJ1-2
size: NA
V: TRBV5-6
D: TRBD1
CDR3: CASSLGPTGNYGYTF
DNA: TGTGCCAGCAGCTTAGGGCCGACAGGGAACTATGGCTACACCTTC

J: TRBJ2-7
size: NA
V: TRBV4-2
D: NA
CDR3: CASSQDWTANYEQYF
DNA: TGTGCCAGCAGCCAAGATTGGACAGCCAACTACGAGCAGTACTTC

J: TRBJ2-3
size: NA
V: TRBV25-1
D: TRBD2
CDR3: CASSTRLAGGTDTQYF
DNA: TGTGCCAGCAGTACCCGACTAGCGGGGGGCACAGATACGCAGTATTTT

J: TRBJ2-1
size: once
V: TRBV5-1
D: TRBD2
CDR3: CASSGGLAPYNEQFF
DNA: TGCGCCAGCAGCGGCGGACTAGCGCCCTACAATGAGCAGTTCTTC

J: TRBJ2-7
size: NA
V: TRBV28
D: TRBD1
CDR3: CASRSGTVSYEQYF
DNA: TGTGCCAGCAGGTCCGGGACAGTGTCCTACGAGCAGTACTTC

J: TRBJ2-1
size: NA
V: TRBV5-6
D: NA
CDR3: CASSLAAWGKADNEQFF
DNA: TGTGCCAGCAGCTTGGCCGCGTGGGGGAAGGCGGACAATGAGCAGTTCTTC

J: TRBJ1-2
size: NA
V: TRBV20-1
D: NA
CDR3: CSARVGGAWTF
DNA: TGCAGTGCTAGAGTCGGGGGGGCGTGGACCTTC

J: TRBJ1-5
size: once
V: TRBV4-1
D: TRBD1
CDR3: CASSPQGLETGLGQPQHF
DNA: TGCGCCAGCAGCCCACAGGGGTTAGAGACAGGGCTCGGACAGCCCCAGCATTTT

J: TRBJ2-7
size: NA
V: TRBV5-1
D: NA
CDR3: CASSLIGTYEQYF
DNA: TGCGCCAGCAGCTTGATAGGGACCTACGAGCAGTACTTC

J: TRBJ2-5
size: NA
V: TRBV5-1
D: TRBD1
CDR3: CASSLLTGTEETQYF
DNA: TGCGCCAGCAGCTTATTAACCGGGACAGAAGAGACCCAGTACTTC

J: TRBJ2-7
size: NA
V: TRBV5-1
D: TRBD1
CDR3: CASSPQGVDEQYF
DNA: TGCGCCAGCAGCCCCCAGGGGGTCGACGAGCAGTACTTC

J: TRBJ2-7
size: NA
V: TRBV27
D: NA
CDR3: CASSLGETYEQYF
DNA: TGTGCCAGCAGTTTAGGGGAGACTTACGAGCAGTACTTC

J: TRBJ2-3
size: NA
V: TRBV6-5
D: TRBD2
CDR3: CATSSGGAGTDTQYF
DNA: TGTGCCACCTCTAGCGGGGGGGCTGGCACAGATACGCAGTATTTT

J: TRBJ2-1
size: NA
V: TRBV7-2
D: TRBD1
CDR3: CASSRRQGKYNEQFF
DNA: TGTGCCAGCAGCCGGCGACAGGGCAAGTACAATGAGCAGTTCTTC

J: TRBJ1-4
size: NA
V: TRBV7-6
D: NA
CDR3: CASSPNWGSGATNEKLFF
DNA: TGTGCCAGCAGCCCTAATTGGGGTTCAGGGGCAACTAATGAAAAACTGTTTTTT

J: TRBJ2-1
size: NA
V: TRBV7-3
D: TRBD2
CDR3: CASSLRAPSGGTYNEQFF
DNA: TGTGCCAGCAGCTTAAGGGCTCCTAGCGGGGGAACCTACAATGAGCAGTTCTTC

J: TRBJ2-2
size: NA
V: TRBV14
D: NA
CDR3: CASSQVSGTGELFF
DNA: TGTGCCAGCAGCCAAGTATCAGGGACCGGGGAGCTGTTTTTT

J: TRBJ2-7
size: NA
V: TRBV6-5
D: NA
CDR3: CASRLDGQGSREQYF
DNA: TGTGCCAGCAGACTGGACGGTCAGGGATCTCGGGAGCAGTACTTC

J: TRBJ2-7
size: NA
V: TRBV21-1
D: NA
CDR3: CASSNCYSSYEQYF
DNA: TGTGCCAGCAGCAATTGTTACAGCTCCTACGAGCAGTACTTC

J: TRBJ1-4
size: NA
V: TRBV5-1
D: TRBD1
CDR3: CASSPGQGRNEKLFF
DNA: TGCGCCAGCAGCCCGGGACAGGGGAGGAATGAAAAACTGTTTTTT

J: TRBJ2-7
size: NA
V: TRBV19
D: TRBD1
CDR3: CASSTLDRVYEQYF
DNA: TGTGCCAGTAGTACCCTGGACAGGGTCTACGAGCAGTACTTC

J: TRBJ2-3
size: NA
V: TRBV14
D: NA
CDR3: CASSPSLGPLGDTQYF
DNA: TGTGCCAGCAGCCCCTCGCTCGGGCCACTCGGAGATACGCAGTATTTT

J: TRBJ2-7
size: NA
V: TRBV29-1
D: TRBD1
CDR3: CSVTGPYEQYF
DNA: TGCAGCGTGACAGGGCCCTACGAGCAGTACTTC

J: TRBJ1-1
size: NA
V: TRBV6-6
D: NA
CDR3: CASSWGGARIF
DNA: TGTGCCAGCAGTTGGGGGGGGGCGCGTATCTTT

J: TRBJ2-7
size: NA
V: TRBV6-1
D: NA
CDR3: CASSGGDSYSEEQYF
DNA: TGTGCCAGCAGTGGGGGGGACAGCTACTCGGAAGAGCAGTACTTC

J: TRBJ2-2
size: NA
V: TRBV30
D: NA
CDR3: CAWSVTDPGELFF
DNA: TGTGCCTGGAGTGTTACCGACCCCGGGGAGCTGTTTTTT

J: TRBJ1-1
size: NA
V: TRBV28
D: NA
CDR3: CASRVPGLTSLEAFF
DNA: TGTGCCAGCAGGGTACCGGGACTCACATCCCTTGAAGCTTTCTTT

J: TRBJ2-7
size: NA
V: TRBV2
D: NA
CDR3: CASSEVGSTPF
DNA: TGTGCCAGCAGTGAAGTTGGATCTACCCCCTTC

J: TRBJ1-2
size: NA
V: TRBV7-8
D: TRBD1
CDR3: CASSSTGAIYGYTF
DNA: TGTGCCAGCAGTTCGACAGGGGCTATCTATGGCTACACCTTC

J: TRBJ2-7
size: NA
V: TRBV28
D: NA
CDR3: CASSPPVGEQYF
DNA: TGTGCCAGCAGTCCCCCGGTCGGCGAGCAGTACTTC

J: TRBJ2-3
size: NA
V: TRBV7-9
D: TRBD2
CDR3: CASSWTSANIDNTQYF
DNA: TGTGCCAGCAGCTGGACTAGCGCCAACATAGATAATACGCAGTATTTT

J: TRBJ2-5
size: NA
V: TRBV4-1
D: TRBD1
CDR3: CASSPHWLRTGFEKTQYF
DNA: TGCGCCAGCAGCCCCCATTGGCTTCGGACAGGGTTTGAAAAGACCCAGTACTTC

J: TRBJ1-5
size: NA
V: TRBV2
D: NA
CDR3: CASSEVRGYQPQHF
DNA: TGTGCCAGCAGTGAAGTTCGGGGATACCAGCCCCAGCATTTT

J: TRBJ1-6
size: NA
V: TRBV7-8
D: NA
CDR3: CASSFPNSPLHF
DNA: TGTGCCAGCAGCTTCCCTAATTCACCCCTCCACTTT

J: TRBJ1-2
size: NA
V: TRBV19
D: NA
CDR3: CASSIRDTLYGYTF
DNA: TGTGCCAGTAGTATCCGGGACACACTCTATGGCTACACCTTC

J: TRBJ2-4
size: NA
V: TRBV7-9
D: NA
CDR3: CASSLVRDLAKNIQYF
DNA: TGTGCCAGCAGCTTAGTTAGAGACCTAGCCAAAAACATTCAGTACTTC

J: TRBJ2-3
size: NA
V: TRBV7-9
D: TRBD1
CDR3: CASSLANIKTGEGTDTQYF
DNA: TGTGCCAGCAGCTTAGCGAATATAAAGACAGGGGAGGGCACAGATACGCAGTATTTT

J: TRBJ1-1
size: few
V: TRBV5-1
D: TRBD1
CDR3: CASSQLQGANTEAFF
DNA: TGCGCCAGCAGCCAACTACAGGGGGCTAACACTGAAGCTTTCTTT